This T cell receptor beta chain comes out of a study of blood T cell repertoires in COVID-19 (dated by TCRdb to 2018 to 2021). For the study in its entirety: Samples from collaborators originated in the United States, Italy and Spain and spanned both the acute and convalescent phases of COVID-19. Deeply sampled blood TCRbeta repertoires from subjects exposed to, actively infected with, or recovered from COVID-19 were included in the dataset. The prospective study material was composed of cDNA or gDNA derived from T cells, B-cell-depleted T cells, or PBMCs. Samples were obtained from the ongoing ImmuneRACE study (first 160 participants) and from about 1,300 subjects provided by 6 global collaborators. A freely available public database, intended as a resource for researchers studying the immune response to SARS-CoV-2, is where the repertoires were released. Sample metadata almost always included a de-identified subject ID, COVID-19 status, age in years and sex. Where available, HLA class I and class II types were taken from metadata supplied by the sample provider and were not determined by assay-based typing. Points the paper makes about the study in general: The quantity of clinical and demographic metadata differed by source and by participant and was supplied without curation.

In the prospective study, participants were 18 to 89 years old, resided in approximately 25 geographic areas of the United States, and were enrolled through a virtual design. Cohort assignment in the prospective study relied on participant-reported clinical history from a screening survey and a study questionnaire. In the prospective study, whole blood, serum and a nasopharyngeal or oropharyngeal swab were collected from each participant by mobile phlebotomists. Additional blood draws and questionnaires over an approximately 2-month period could optionally be provided by prospective study participants. Blood samples from the prospective study were shipped frozen or at room temperature prior to DNA extraction. This clone has just a few counts. What this receptor recognizes is not known. No much larger clone exists at a distance of one base, and base qualities are not known. Relative to germline, V is missing 5 bases and J is missing 10 bases, with 8 bases of the junction outside any gene match. The germline V gene (reference sequence) supplies CDR1 LNHDA and CDR2 SQIVND. From the cysteine through the phenylalanine, the CDR3 covers 16 amino acids. Only the CDR3 part of the read is kept: 48 bases, read in frame from the first base.

The immunoSEQ Assay, a bias-controlled multiplex PCR, was used to amplify TCRbeta CDR3 regions from genomic DNA. The paper's processing steps were these. The number of nucleated cells in each sample was estimated from the amplification of reference gene primers within the assay. Sequence reads were collapsed and filtered to measure the absolute abundance of every unique TCRbeta CDR3 rearrangement. For each sample, productive Simpson clonality was calculated by taking the square root of Simpson's diversity index across productive rearrangements. Sourced from immuneACCESS, this table was stored by TCRdb with only in-frame sequences that have V and J called. A share of the clones is absent; for the studies checked, an unresolved V gene accounts for under half, and the remainder has no known explanation. That table gives V, J and clone size, and the DNA gave D and trimming. The sample table shows approximately 270,000 clones, and around 90% are seen once. Approximately 4% of the sample lies in the top ten.

The rearranged chain carries TRBV19 and TRBJ2-1; 16 of the junction bases match TRBD2. The sequence was obtained from a woman aged 30 to 39 with acute COVID-19. The sample was PBMCs or T cells enriched from blood (not recorded which). Here is the DNA: TGTGCCAGTAGTCACAGGGGACTAGCGGGAGGGGGGGAGCAGTTCTTC. This encodes CASSHRGLAGGGEQFF.